What follows describes a single T cell receptor (beta chain). Its antigen remains unknown. This sample is drawn from a study of identical twins. Whole-study findings and limits: High-abundance cord blood beta clonotypes had fewer insertions; memory repertoires showed none.

The V gene end was trimmed by 4 bases and the J gene end by 5 bases; junction bases not matched to a gene: 5. The germline V gene encodes CDR1 LGHDT and CDR2 YNNKEL (reference sequence). The CDR3 is 15 amino acids. TCRdb analysed the 5' RACE reads with MiXCR anew, one entry per CDR3 protein. The sample has some 1,700,000 distinct CDR3 sequences, about 31% seen once; the top ten hold about 0.27%. The V and J genes are TRBV3-1 and TRBJ2-1; the match to TRBD2 covers 10 bases. The specimen was cord blood. This TCR derives from a newborn girl in good health. The CDR3, as DNA: TGTGCCAGCAGCCGCCCGGGACTAGCGAACAATGAGCAGTTCTTC. Its translation: CASSRPGLANNEQFF.